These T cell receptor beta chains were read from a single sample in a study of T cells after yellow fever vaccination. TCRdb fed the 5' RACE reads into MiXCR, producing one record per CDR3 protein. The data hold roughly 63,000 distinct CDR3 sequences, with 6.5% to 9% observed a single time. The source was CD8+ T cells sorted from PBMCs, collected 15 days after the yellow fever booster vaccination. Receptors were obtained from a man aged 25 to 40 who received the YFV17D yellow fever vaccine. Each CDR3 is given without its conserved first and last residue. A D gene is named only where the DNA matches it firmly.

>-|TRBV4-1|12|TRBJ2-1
ASSQDLGWNEQF
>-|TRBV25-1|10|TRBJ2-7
ASSGPPYEQY
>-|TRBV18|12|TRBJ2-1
ASSDDGIYNEQF
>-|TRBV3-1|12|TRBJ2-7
ASSLLSTSYEQY
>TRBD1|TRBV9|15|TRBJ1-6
ASSVSGDPGGSSPLH
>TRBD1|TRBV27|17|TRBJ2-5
ASSPYLPPGTGRGETQY
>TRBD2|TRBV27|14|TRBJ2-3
ASREVAGAGGDTQY
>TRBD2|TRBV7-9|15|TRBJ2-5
ASRSSPGGPLGETQY
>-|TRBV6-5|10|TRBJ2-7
ASSYQGLEQY
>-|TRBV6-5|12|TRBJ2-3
ASSYRGTTDTQY
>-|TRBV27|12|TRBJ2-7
ASNPRDLPYEQY
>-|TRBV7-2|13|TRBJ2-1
ASSLVFGINNEQF
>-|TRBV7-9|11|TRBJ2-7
ASSLTERYEQY
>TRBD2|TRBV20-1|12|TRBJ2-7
SATGLAGRYEQY
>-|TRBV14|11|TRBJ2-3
ASSQDLGSTQY
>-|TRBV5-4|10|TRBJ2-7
ASSRGLDEQY
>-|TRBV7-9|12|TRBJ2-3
ASSLDANTDTQY
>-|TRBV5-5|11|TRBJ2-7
ASSAGISCEQY
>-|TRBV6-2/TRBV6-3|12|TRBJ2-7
ASSTGREDYQQY
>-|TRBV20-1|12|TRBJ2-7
SARDLERAYEQY
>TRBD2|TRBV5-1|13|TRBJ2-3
ASSFTSGGTDTQY
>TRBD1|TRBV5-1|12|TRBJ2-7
ASSLRPTGNEQY
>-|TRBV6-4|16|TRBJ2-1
ASSAKSEAGYKHNEQF
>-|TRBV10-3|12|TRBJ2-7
AIKAGSSAYEQY
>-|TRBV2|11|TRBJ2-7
AGGGETENEQY
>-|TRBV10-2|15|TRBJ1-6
ASSDFAESSYNSPLH
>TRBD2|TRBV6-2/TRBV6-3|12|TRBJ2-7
ASWVREPSYEQY